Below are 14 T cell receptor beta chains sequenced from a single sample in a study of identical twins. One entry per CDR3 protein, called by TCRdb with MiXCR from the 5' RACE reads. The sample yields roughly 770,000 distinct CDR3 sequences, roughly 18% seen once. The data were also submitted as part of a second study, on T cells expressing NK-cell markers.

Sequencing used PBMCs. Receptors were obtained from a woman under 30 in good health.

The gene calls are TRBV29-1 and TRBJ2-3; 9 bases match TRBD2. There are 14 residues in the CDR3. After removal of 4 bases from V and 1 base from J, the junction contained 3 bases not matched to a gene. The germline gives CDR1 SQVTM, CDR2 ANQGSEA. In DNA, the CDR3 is TGCAGCGTTGCCCCTAGCGGGGGCACAGATACGCAGTATTTT. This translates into CSVAPSGGTDTQYF.

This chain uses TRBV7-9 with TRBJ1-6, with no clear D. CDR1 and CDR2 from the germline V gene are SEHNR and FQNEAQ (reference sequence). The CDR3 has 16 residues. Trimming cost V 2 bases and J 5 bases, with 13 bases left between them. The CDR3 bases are TGTGCCAGCAGCTTATTAGGTGGGGTCCATAATTCACCCCTCCACTTT. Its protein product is CASSLLGGVHNSPLHF.

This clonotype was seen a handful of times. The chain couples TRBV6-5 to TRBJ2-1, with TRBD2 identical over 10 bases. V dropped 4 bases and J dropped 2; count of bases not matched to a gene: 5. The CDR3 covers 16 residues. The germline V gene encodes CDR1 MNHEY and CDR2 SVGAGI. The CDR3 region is CASSSATSGAYNEQFF. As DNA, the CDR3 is TGTGCCAGCAGTTCGGCAACTAGCGGGGCCTACAATGAGCAGTTCTTC.

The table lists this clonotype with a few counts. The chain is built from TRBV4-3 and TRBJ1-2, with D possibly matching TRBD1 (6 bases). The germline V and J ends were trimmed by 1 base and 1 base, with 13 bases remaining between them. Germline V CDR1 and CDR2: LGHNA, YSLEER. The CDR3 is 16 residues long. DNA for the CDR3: TGCGCCAGCAGCCAAGTTTGGTTCAGGGGTAACTATGGCTACACCTTC. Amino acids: CASSQVWFRGNYGYTF.

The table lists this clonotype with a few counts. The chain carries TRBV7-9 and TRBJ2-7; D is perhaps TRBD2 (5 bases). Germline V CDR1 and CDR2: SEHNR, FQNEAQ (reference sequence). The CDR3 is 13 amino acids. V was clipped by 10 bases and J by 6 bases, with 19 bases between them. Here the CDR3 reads CATGFSVIPEQYF. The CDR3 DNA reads TGTGCCACGGGGTTTTCGGTAATACCCGAGCAGTACTTC.

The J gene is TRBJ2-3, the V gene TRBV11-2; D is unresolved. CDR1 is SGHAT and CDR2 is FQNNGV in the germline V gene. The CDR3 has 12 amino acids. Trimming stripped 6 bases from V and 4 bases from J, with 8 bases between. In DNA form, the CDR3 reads TGTGCCAGCAGGCTGGCTCCAGATACGCAGTATTTT. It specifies CASRLAPDTQYF. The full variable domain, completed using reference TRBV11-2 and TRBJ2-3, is EAGVAQSPRYKIIEKRQSVAFWCNPISGHATLYWYQQILGQGPKLLIQFQNNGVVDDSQLPKDRFSAERLKGVDSTLKIQPAKLEDSAVYLCASRLAPDTQYFGPGTRLTVL.

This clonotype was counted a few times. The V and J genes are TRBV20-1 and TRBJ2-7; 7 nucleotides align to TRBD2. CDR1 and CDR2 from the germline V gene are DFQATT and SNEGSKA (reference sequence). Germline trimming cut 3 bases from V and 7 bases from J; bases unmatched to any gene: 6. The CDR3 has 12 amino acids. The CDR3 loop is CSASGRTGEQYF. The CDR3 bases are TGCAGTGCTAGCGGGAGGACTGGAGAGCAGTACTTC.

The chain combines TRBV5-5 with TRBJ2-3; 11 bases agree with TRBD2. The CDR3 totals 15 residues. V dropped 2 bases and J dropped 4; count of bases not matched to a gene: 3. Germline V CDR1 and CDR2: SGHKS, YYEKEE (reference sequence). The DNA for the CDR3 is TGTGCCAGCAGCTTTAGCGGGAGGGATTCAGATACGCAGTATTTT. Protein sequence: CASSFSGRDSDTQYF.

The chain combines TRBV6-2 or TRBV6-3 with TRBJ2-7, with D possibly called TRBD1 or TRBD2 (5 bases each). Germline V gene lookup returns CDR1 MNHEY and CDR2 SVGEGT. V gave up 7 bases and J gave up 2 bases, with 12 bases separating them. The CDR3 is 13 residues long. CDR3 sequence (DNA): TGTGCCAGCAATTTCGAGGGGCCCTACGAGCAGTACTTC. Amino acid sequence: CASNFEGPYEQYF.

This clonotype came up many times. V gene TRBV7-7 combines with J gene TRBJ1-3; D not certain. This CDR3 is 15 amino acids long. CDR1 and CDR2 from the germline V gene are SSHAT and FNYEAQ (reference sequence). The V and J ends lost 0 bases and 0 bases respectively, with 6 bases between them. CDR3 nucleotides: TGTGCCAGCAGCTTAGCGGCCAACTCTGGAAACACCATATATTTT. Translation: CASSLAANSGNTIYF.

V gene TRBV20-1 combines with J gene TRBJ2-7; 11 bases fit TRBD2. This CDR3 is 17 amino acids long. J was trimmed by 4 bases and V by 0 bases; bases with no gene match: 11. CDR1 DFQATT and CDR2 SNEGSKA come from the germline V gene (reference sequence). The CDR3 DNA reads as TGCAGTGCTAGAGATGGTAGACTAGCGGGATGGGTTTACGAGCAGTACTTC. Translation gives CSARDGRLAGWVYEQYF.

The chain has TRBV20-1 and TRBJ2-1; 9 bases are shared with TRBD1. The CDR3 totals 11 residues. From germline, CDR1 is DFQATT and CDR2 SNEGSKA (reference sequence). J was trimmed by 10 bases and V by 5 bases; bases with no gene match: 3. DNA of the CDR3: TGCAGTGCTTATGACAGGGGGGAGCAGTTCTTC. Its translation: CSAYDRGEQFF.

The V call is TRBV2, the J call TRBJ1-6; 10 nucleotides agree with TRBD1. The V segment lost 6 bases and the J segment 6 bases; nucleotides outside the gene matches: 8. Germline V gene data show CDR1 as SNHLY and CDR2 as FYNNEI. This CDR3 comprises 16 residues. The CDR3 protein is CASRTGQGQLNSPLHF. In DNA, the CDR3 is TGTGCCAGCAGGACGGGACAGGGGCAACTTAATTCACCCCTCCACTTT.

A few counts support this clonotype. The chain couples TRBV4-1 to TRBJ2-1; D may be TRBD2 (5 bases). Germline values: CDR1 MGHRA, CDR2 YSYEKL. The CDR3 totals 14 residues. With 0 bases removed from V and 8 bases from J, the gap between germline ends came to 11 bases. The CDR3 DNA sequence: TGCGCCAGCAGCCAAGAGAAACTAGGAGATGAGCAGTTCTTC. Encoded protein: CASSQEKLGDEQFF.